This T cell receptor (beta chain) was identified in a study of blood T cell repertoires in COVID-19. As for the study in general: COVID-19 samples, acute and convalescent, were from the United States, Italy and Spain. The analysed material was cDNA or gDNA that came from T cells, B-cell-depleted T cells, or PBMCs.

Original processing notes: Amplification with reference gene primers provided the estimates of nucleated cell counts. TCRdb's table, derived via immunoSEQ multiplex PCR, lists solely in-frame clones and lacks some. V and J calls and clone size are those listed in that table; D and trimming were worked out from the DNA. The table includes roughly 200,000 clones, roughly 81% detected once. Patients in Seattle were enrolled during active infection, then followed longitudinally. The CDR3 totals 13 residues. V lost 4 bases to trimming and J lost 4 bases, with 10 bases between them. Germline loops: CDR1 MNHEY, CDR2 SVGAGI.

Sequencing used peripheral blood. The sequence was obtained from a woman older than 75 with COVID-19, enrolled during active disease. This chain joins TRBV6-5 and TRBJ1-1; maybe TRBD1 (6 bases). Written as DNA, the CDR3 is TGTGCCAGCAGTTTATCAGGGGCCACTGAAGCTTTCTTT. Translation: CASSLSGATEAFF.